What follows are 9 T cell receptor beta chains derived from one specimen sequenced in a study of CD4 T cells in relation to SARS-CoV-2 and coronaviruses. These receptors have no identified antigens. TCRdb keeps only in-frame clones here, not all; method: immunoSEQ multiplex PCR. The sample lists some 19,000 clones; around 78% were seen once. Before the COVID-19 pandemic, during about 2010-2019, CD4+ T cells were taken from unexposed donors. The cells were cultured for 10 days before CD4+ T cells were isolated. The specimen was CD4+ T cells from PBMCs, cultured in vitro. The source is a human donor in good health.

This clone was seen only a few times. V gene TRBV24-1 combines with J gene TRBJ1-2; tentatively, D is TRBD1 (5 bases). Trimming stripped 1 base from V and 3 bases from J, with 8 bases between. The CDR3 runs 14 residues. CDR1 and CDR2 from the germline V gene are KGHDR and SFDVKD. CDR3: CATSDFGRDYGYTF. CDR3 nucleotides: TGTGCCACCAGTGATTTTGGCAGGGACTATGGCTACACCTTC.

The V call is TRBV6-2 or TRBV6-3, the J call TRBJ1-2; D may be TRBD1 (5 bases). Germline V gives CDR1 MNHEY, CDR2 SVGEGT. V was shortened by 6 bases and J by 7 bases, with 21 bases between the two germline ends. The CDR3 covers 15 residues. CDR3 sequence (DNA): TGTGCCAGCAGCGACCAATATACAGGTCTGCGTGGCTACACCTTC. This codes for CASSDQYTGLRGYTF.

This sequence joins TRBV7-3 and TRBJ2-1; tentatively, D is TRBD2 (5 bases). The CDR3 loop spans 14 amino acids. Between the trimmed V and J ends, which lost 6 bases and 3 bases, there was a span of 12 bases. Looked up from germline, CDR1 is SGHTA and CDR2 is FQGTGA. CDR3: CASRHSGDYNEQFF. CDR3 sequence (DNA): TGTGCCAGCAGACATTCCGGGGACTACAATGAGCAGTTCTTC. Supplemented by reference TRBV7-3 and TRBJ2-1, the full variable domain reads GAGVSQTPSNKVTEKGKYVELRCDPISGHTALYWYRQSLGQGPEFLIYFQGTGAADDSGLPNDRFFAVRPEGSVSTLKIQRTERGDSAVYLCASRHSGDYNEQFFGPGTRLTVL.

This sequence joins TRBV5-1 and TRBJ1-1; no firm D call. Looked up from germline, CDR1 is SGHRS and CDR2 is YFSETQ. V was shortened by 0 bases and J by 0 bases, with 9 bases between the two germline ends. The CDR3 contains 15 residues. CDR3 sequence reads: CASSLERTMNTEAFF. The DNA of the CDR3 is TGCGCCAGCAGCTTGGAAAGGACCATGAACACTGAAGCTTTCTTT.

CDR3 bases: TGTGCCACCAGTCTAGCGGGAGTACACAATGAGCAGTTCTTC. Amino acid sequence: CATSLAGVHNEQFF. The chain combines TRBV24-1 with TRBJ2-1, with 10 bases aligning to TRBD2. This CDR3 has 14 amino acids. V was clipped by 6 bases and J by 5 bases; unmatched bases: 3. CDR1 and CDR2 from the germline V gene are KGHDR and SFDVKD.

This clone has more than one count but fewer than ten. The chain joins TRBV6-1 to TRBJ1-3; D not certain. V was cut by 1 base and J by 4 bases, with 2 bases left in between. Germline lookup yields CDR1 MNHNS and CDR2 SASEGT. The CDR3 has 12 amino acids. This CDR3 reads CASSEVGNTIYF. The CDR3 nucleotides are TGTGCCAGCAGTGAAGTCGGAAACACCATATATTTT.

The genes are TRBV15 and TRBJ2-1; TRBD2 matches 11 bases. Germline loops: CDR1 LNHNV, CDR2 YYDKDF (reference sequence). CDR3 length: 18 amino acids. Trimming cost V 1 base and J 5 bases; bases outside gene matches: 10. In nucleotides, the CDR3 is TGTGCCACCAGCAGAGGACCGACCGGGACTAGCGGAAACAATGAGCAGTTCTTC. Translation: CATSRGPTGTSGNNEQFF.

The chain has TRBV19 and TRBJ2-2; D possibly corresponds to TRBD1 (5 bases). CDR3 length equals 14 residues. Trimming removed 9 bases from V and 7 bases from J, with 18 bases in between. Germline V lookup: CDR1 LNHDA, CDR2 SQIVND (reference sequence). This CDR3 reads CASRRGIGHGELFF. CDR3 in DNA: TGTGCCAGCAGAAGGGGAATCGGCCACGGGGAGCTGTTTTTT.

CDR3 protein: CASSFGTSGGRSELFF. CDR3 DNA sequence: TGTGCCAGCAGTTTTGGGACTAGCGGGGGCCGGTCCGAGCTGTTTTTT. The V call is TRBV6-5, the J call TRBJ2-2; 14 bases fit TRBD2. V lost 4 bases, J lost 11 bases, and 9 bases stayed unmatched. This CDR3 has 16 amino acids. Looked up from germline, CDR1 is MNHEY and CDR2 is SVGAGI.